This T cell receptor beta chain emerged from a study of cytomegalovirus exposure and HLA in healthy donors. With 60 Vbeta and 13 Jbeta primers, the PCR was carried out. Libraries were prepared by immunoSEQ multiplex PCR; TCRdb keeps only in-frame clonotypes and omits some of them. The table includes over 95,000 clones, approximately 67% detected once. The clonotype comes from a man younger than 35 in good health and CMV-seropositive. The sample comprised PBMCs.

In nucleotides, the CDR3 is TGTGCCAGCAGCACCCGAGGTCGGACAGGGTATCAGCCCCAGCATTTT. Protein product: CASSTRGRTGYQPQHF. The rearrangement links TRBV7-8 to TRBJ1-5, with TRBD1 identical over 8 bases. Germline V gene data show CDR1 as SGHVS and CDR2 as FQNEAQ. The CDR3 spans 16 residues. V lost 5 bases, J lost 5 bases, and 11 bases stayed unmatched.